Listed below are T cell receptor beta chains from one sample, sequenced in a study of CD8+CD57+ T cells in acquired aplastic anemia. TCRdb itself ran the reads through MiXCR, one entry per CDR3 protein. The table shows about 150,000 distinct CDR3 sequences, with more than 40% occurring only once. Material: sorted CD4+, CD8+, or CD8+CD57+ T cells (not recorded which) from PBMCs. The receptors originated from a human donor with aplastic anemia. Each CDR3 is given with its conserved first and last residue. D genes are given only for firm matches. Not every row has a clone size; where given, it reads once, few, many or a size class.

. TRBJ2-1 . TRBV7-2 TGTGCCAGCAGCGCGGGATATATTTACGAGCAGTTCTTC CASSAGYIYEQFF
TRBD2 TRBJ2-1 . TRBV9 TGTGCCAGCAGCGGTACGGGACTAGCGGACTACAATGAGCAGTTCTTC CASSGTGLADYNEQFF
. TRBJ2-1 once TRBV10-1 TGCGCCAGCGTTGGGCTAGCGCAAACCTACAATGAGCAGTTCTTC CASVGLAQTYNEQFF
. TRBJ1-6 many TRBV25-1 TGTGCCAGCAGTGAACTCTATAATTCACCCCTCCACTTT CASSELYNSPLHF
. TRBJ2-7 many TRBV7-9 TGTGCCAGCAGCCCGGAGAGCAGGACGGGCGAGCAGTACTTC CASSPESRTGEQYF
TRBD2 TRBJ2-7 many TRBV7-3 TGTGCCAGCAGCGACGGACTAGCGGGAGACACCGAGCAGTACTTC CASSDGLAGDTEQYF
TRBD1 TRBJ1-2 many TRBV29-1 TGCAGCGTTGACTTGGACAGGGGACTCTATGGCTACACCTTC CSVDLDRGLYGYTF
. TRBJ2-1 . TRBV9 TGTGCCAGCAGCGGCCGGACAGTCGAGCAGTTCTTC CASSGRTVEQFF
TRBD1 TRBJ1-1 . TRBV30 TGTGCCTGGAGTGCAGGGGGCGCGGGTACTGAAGCTTTCTTT CAWSAGGAGTEAFF
. TRBJ1-2 . TRBV29-1 TGCAGCGTTGAGGAGGACACCTATGGCTACACCTTC CSVEEDTYGYTF
. TRBJ2-7 . TRBV10-1 TGCGCCAGCAGTGTACGACGGGGTCCGGAATCCTACGAGCAGTACTTC CASSVRRGPESYEQYF
. TRBJ2-7 many TRBV3-1 TGTGCCAGCAGCCATGGGGGATCCGACGAGCAGTACTTC CASSHGGSDEQYF
TRBD2 TRBJ2-5 many TRBV11-3 TGTGCCAGCAGCGTAAGACTAGCCCAGAAAGAGACCCAGTACTTC CASSVRLAQKETQYF
. TRBJ1-1 many TRBV4-3 TGCGCCAGCAGCCAAGATACGGGGGGCATGAACACTGAAGCTTTCTTT CASSQDTGGMNTEAFF
TRBD1 TRBJ2-7 many TRBV19 TGTGCCAGTAGCTATTTCGACAGGGTCGGCTACGAGCAGTACTTC CASSYFDRVGYEQYF
TRBD2 TRBJ2-1 many TRBV5-6 TGTGCCAGCAGCCGACTAGCGGGTGGGTACAATGAGCAGTTCTTC CASSRLAGGYNEQFF
. TRBJ1-2 many TRBV6-1 TGTGCCAGCAGAGAAGCTGACAGTTACTATGGCTACACCTTC CASREADSYYGYTF
TRBD1 TRBJ2-2 . TRBV9 TGTGCCAGCAGCGGCGGGACAGGGAACACCGGGGAGCTGTTTTTT CASSGGTGNTGELFF
TRBD2 TRBJ2-1 . TRBV19 TGTGCCAGTAGTACCCGACTAGCGGGGCCCTACAATGAGCAGTTCTTC CASSTRLAGPYNEQFF
. TRBJ1-1 few TRBV10-3 TGTGCCATCAGAGGGGCGAACACTGAAGCTTTCTTT CAIRGANTEAFF
TRBD1 TRBJ2-7 . TRBV9 TGTGCCAGCAGCGTAGTCGGGACAGGGAACGAGCAGTACTTC CASSVVGTGNEQYF
TRBD1 TRBJ1-1 few TRBV19 TGTGCCAGTGTAAGCGGGACAGGGAACACTGAAGCTTTCTTT CASVSGTGNTEAFF
. TRBJ1-6 . TRBV10-3 TGTGCCATCAGTGACCCAGGGATTCCCCTCCACTTT CAISDPGIPLHF
. TRBJ2-7 . TRBV7-9 TGCGCCAGCAGGGGGACTAACTCCTACGAGCAGTACTTC CASRGTNSYEQYF
. TRBJ1-1 . TRBV9 TGTGCCAGCAGCCCTACAAGGACTGAAGCTTTCTTT CASSPTRTEAFF
. TRBJ1-5 . TRBV20-1 TGCAGTGCTAGAGGGGTTTTCGGCAATCAGCCCCAGCATTTT CSARGVFGNQPQHF
. TRBJ1-1 . TRBV7-3 TGTGCCAGCAGCTTTGGGATCACTGAAGCTTTCTTT CASSFGITEAFF
TRBD2 TRBJ2-7 many TRBV6-1 TGTGCCAGCAGTGTTACTAGCGGGAATACCTACGAGCAGTACTTC CASSVTSGNTYEQYF
. TRBJ1-5 . TRBV7-9 TGTGCCAGCAGCCCAAAGGGGCAAGAGGCCCAGCATTTT CASSPKGQEAQHF
. TRBJ1-1 many TRBV12-5 TGTGCTAGTGTCCAGACCAATGAAGCTTTCTTT CASVQTNEAFF
. TRBJ2-7 . TRBV29-1 TGCAGCGTTGAAGAAACCAGGGCAGGAGAAGAGCAGTACTTC CSVEETRAGEEQYF
TRBD2 TRBJ2-5 . TRBV7-2 TGTGCCAGCAGCAAACTAGCGGGGGGTCAAGAGACCCAGTACTTC CASSKLAGGQETQYF
. TRBJ2-2 few TRBV6-5 TGTGCCAGCAGTTCGGGGGCTGTCAACACCGGGGAGCTGTTTTTT CASSSGAVNTGELFF
. TRBJ2-3 few TRBV7-2 TGTGCCACGTCTATAACAGATACGCAGTATTTT CATSITDTQYF
. TRBJ1-6 . TRBV2 TGTGCCAGCTGGGGGGAACAACGTTCACCCCTCCACTTT CASWGEQRSPLHF
. TRBJ2-7 few TRBV15 TGTGCCACCAGCAGAGCCGGAAGCTCCTACGAGCAGTACTTC CATSRAGSSYEQYF
TRBD2 TRBJ2-3 few TRBV27 TGTGCCAGCAGCATGGTGGGGGGGTACACAGATACGCAGTATTTT CASSMVGGYTDTQYF
. TRBJ2-7 . TRBV10-3 TGTGCCACCTCCAGGGGCCAGAGCTCCTACAATGAGCAGTACTTC CATSRGQSSYNEQYF
TRBD1 TRBJ1-5 few TRBV9 TGTGCCAGCAGCGTCACGGGACAGGGCAATCAGCCCCAGCATTTT CASSVTGQGNQPQHF
. TRBJ2-5 . TRBV10-3 TGTGCCATCAGTGACCCTAGACTCCAAGAGACCCAGTACTTC CAISDPRLQETQYF
. TRBJ2-3 . TRBV20-1 TGCAGTGTTAAAGGACCGAGCACAGATACGCAGTATTTT CSVKGPSTDTQYF
. TRBJ2-7 many TRBV10-2 TGCGCCAGCTGTGGCCCCGGTACGAAGGAGCAGTACTTC CASCGPGTKEQYF
. TRBJ1-2 many TRBV10-2 TGCGCCAGCGGATCCGACAGTCATAACTATGGCTACACCTTC CASGSDSHNYGYTF
TRBD2 TRBJ2-7 . TRBV24-1 TGTGCCATCAAAGCGGGGGACGCCTACGAGCAGTACTTC CAIKAGDAYEQYF
. TRBJ2-7 . TRBV7-9 TGTGCCAGCAGCCGCCAGGCAGAGCAGTACTTC CASSRQAEQYF
. TRBJ1-2 medium-sized TRBV9 TGTGCCAGCAGCGCCCCGGATGGCTACACCTTC CASSAPDGYTF
TRBD1 TRBJ2-7 . TRBV11-1 TGTGCCAGCAGCTTAGCGCTCGACAGGGAGTCGTACGAGCAGTACTTC CASSLALDRESYEQYF
. TRBJ1-5 . TRBV7-9 TGTGCCAGCAGCTCCCAGGACAGGCCCCAGCATTTT CASSSQDRPQHF
TRBD2 TRBJ2-5 . TRBV2 TGTGCCAGCAGCCGGGGGGTCCAAGAGACCCAGTACTTC CASSRGVQETQYF
. TRBJ1-6 many TRBV27 TGTGCCAGCAGTTTAAGCGGGAATTCACCCCTCCACTTT CASSLSGNSPLHF
. TRBJ2-1 many TRBV12-3/TRBV12-4 TGTGCCAGCAGTTTCGTGACTAGCAATGAGCAGTTCTTC CASSFVTSNEQFF
TRBD1 TRBJ2-7 . TRBV28 TGCGCCAGCGGGGGGAGTGGGACAGGGGGAACCTACGAGCAGTACTTC CASGGSGTGGTYEQYF
. TRBJ2-7 once TRBV12-5 TGTGCTAGTGGTCCCACTGTCTACGATCAGTACTTC CASGPTVYDQYF
. TRBJ1-5 . TRBV5-4 TGTGCCAGCAGCTTTCATGGTGGGGGGACCTATAGCAATCAGCCCCAGCATTTT CASSFHGGGTYSNQPQHF
. TRBJ2-7 . TRBV7-9 TGTGCCAGCAGCCCCACAGGGATCTACGAGCAGTACTTC CASSPTGIYEQYF